The present T cell receptor (beta chain) was sequenced within a study of T cell responses to AZD1222 COVID-19 vaccine (dated by TCRdb to about 2021). For context, the study as a whole: AZD1222 recipients whose second dose came at about 4 weeks and those whose second dose came at about 12 weeks were combined into one group, since spike-specific TCR depth and breadth did not differ between the two schedules. A total of under 250 trial participants underwent TCR sequencing, of whom about 200 had received two doses of AZD1222 and around 25 had received two doses of the MenACWY control vaccine. Trial participants were enrolled by age into subgroups of 18-55, 56-69 and 70-plus years, and around 150, 28 and 57 TCR-sequenced participants, respectively, were included in these subgroups. Overall study results and their limits: Spike-specific TCR breadth and depth rose significantly after two AZD1222 doses compared with day 0 and with MenACWY recipients. No day 14 peak-response samples were available, so repertoires were characterized only after the peak T cell response. Conclusions about previously exposed vaccinees were limited because only a handful of AZD1222 recipients were SARS-CoV-2 seropositive at baseline. Reportedly, almost half of the unique spike-specific TCRs recognized epitopes lying outside the regions that are mutated in the B.1.351 and B.1.1.7 variants. Vaccine-associated CD4 TCRs spanned the whole spike protein, with dominant responses in regions 160-218 and 743-854. The 56-69-year group was small, and its depth increase did not reach significance, likely because of low power. Participants were mostly white British and included more females than males, and it was suggested by the authors that clonal diversity may have been underestimated.

According to the study, the label for this sample's time point signals: baseline before first vaccination. The vaccinee samples were drawn from two UK trials, COV001 and COV002, one of which was a single-blind randomized controlled phase 2/3 trial testing AZD1222 (ChAdOx1 nCoV-19) in healthy adults. For TCRbeta chain sequencing, PBMC samples from trial participants were taken at day 0 and at day 28 after the second dose. Reading from cysteine to phenylalanine, the CDR3 counts 15 amino acids. Only the CDR3 DNA is retained, 45 bases long and in frame from the first base. V has 5 bases trimmed and J has 5 bases trimmed; junction bases matching no gene number 10. Per the germline V gene (reference sequence), MNHEY is the CDR1 and SMNVEV is the CDR2. In regard to this clone: The target of this receptor is not known. The input lacks base qualities; no much larger clone sits a single base away.

The CDR3 regions of human TCRbeta chains were subjected to immunosequencing. In the paper's pipeline: TCRs in the repertoires were compared against a reference library of SARS-CoV-2-specific TCRs that had been generated with the MIRA antigen-specificity platform. Breadth was defined as the fraction of unique TCRs that were SARS-CoV-2-associated, and depth was defined as the fraction of total T cells that were SARS-CoV-2-associated. Using the MIRA data, each spike-specific TCR was assigned both to the spike region to which the TCR was reactive and to a CD4 or CD8 class. Log10-transformed breadth and depth values were compared by one-way ANOVA with Sidak's multiple comparisons tests. Here the immuneACCESS table is served through TCRdb, limited to in-frame sequences with V and J called. Missing clones are a known gap in these copies; in checked studies unresolved V genes cover under half, and the rest lacks a known reason. That table gives V, J and clone size, and the DNA gave D and trimming. This sample has some 120,000 clones in its table, and approximately 88% of those were observed once. More than 5.5% of the sample is in the top ten clones.

Material: peripheral blood, obtained on day 0 of AZD1222 vaccination. The chain uses TRBV27 and TRBJ2-5; 8 nucleotides in the junction match TRBD2. This clonotype was obtained from an adult in good health. The DNA sequence follows: TGTGCCAGCAGTACCCTCAGCGGGAGAGGTGAGACCCAGTACTTC. It specifies CASSTLSGRGETQYF.